This T cell receptor (beta chain) originates from a study of OX40 agonist ivuxolimab in advanced cancers. Study summary: Males comprised 82.7% of the group, whose mean age was about 61 years (range about 20 to 85).

Autoimmune disease history or systemic immunosuppression excluded patients. The ends lost 3 bases at V and 5 bases at J; junction bases unmatched: 10. The CDR3 is made up of 16 amino acids. Germline CDR1 reads MNHNS; CDR2 reads SASEGT. Here immunoSEQ multiplex PCR was the method, and the copy in TCRdb shows in-frame clones only, minus some. The sample shows 100,000 to 150,000 clones, 93% of them seen only once. Specimen: CD4+ or CD8+ T cells sorted from blood, collected in a trial of the OX40 agonist ivuxolimab. This TCR came from an adult with an advanced solid tumor such as melanoma, head and neck, liver or kidney cancer. This chain uses TRBV6-1 with TRBJ2-7; 10 nucleotides agree with TRBD2. As DNA, the CDR3 is TGTGCCAGCAGTGATAGGTCTCTAGCGGGAGCCCACGAGCAGTACTTC. Its translation is CASSDRSLAGAHEQYF.